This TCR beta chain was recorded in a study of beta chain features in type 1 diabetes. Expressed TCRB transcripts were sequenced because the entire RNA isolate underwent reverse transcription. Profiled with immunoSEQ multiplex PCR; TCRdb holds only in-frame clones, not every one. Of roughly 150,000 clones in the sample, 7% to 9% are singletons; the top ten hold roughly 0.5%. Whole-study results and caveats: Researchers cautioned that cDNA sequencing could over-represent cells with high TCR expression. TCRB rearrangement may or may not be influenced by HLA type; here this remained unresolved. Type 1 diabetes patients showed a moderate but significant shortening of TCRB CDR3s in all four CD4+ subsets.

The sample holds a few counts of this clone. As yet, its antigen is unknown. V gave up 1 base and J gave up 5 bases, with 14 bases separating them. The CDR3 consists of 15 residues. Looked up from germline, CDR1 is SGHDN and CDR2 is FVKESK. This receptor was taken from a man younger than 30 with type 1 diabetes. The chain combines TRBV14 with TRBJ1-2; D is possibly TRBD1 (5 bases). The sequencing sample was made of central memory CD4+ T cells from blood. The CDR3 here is CASSQGAGTDYGYTF. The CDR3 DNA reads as TGTGCCAGCAGCCAAGGAGCAGGGACTGATTATGGCTACACCTTC. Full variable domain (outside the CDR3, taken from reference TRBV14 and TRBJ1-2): EAGVTQFPSHSVIEKGQTVTLRCDPISGHDNLYWYRRVMGKEIKFLLHFVKESKQDESGMPNNRFLAERTGGTYSTLKVQPAELEDSGVYFCASSQGAGTDYGYTFGSGTRLTVV.